This TCR beta chain appears in the sequencing data of a study of CD8+ T cells in alopecia areata. Described treatment: oral pan-JAK inhibitor, 5-10 mg twice daily. Patients with alopecia areata provided lesional scalp punch biopsies as well as peripheral blood. Points on this clone: Its antigen is not known.

The CDR3 runs 16 residues. The germline V gene has CDR1 MNHNS and CDR2 SASEGT. Trimming removed 6 bases from V and 0 bases from J; junction bases left unmatched: 8. Reverse transcription of extracted RNA yielded cDNA, which provided the sequencing template. Assay: immunoSEQ multiplex PCR; the TCRdb copy retains only in-frame clones and omits some. In the table there are about 140,000 clones, around 87% of which are singletons. Findings of the study overall: In blood and scalp, many expanded lesional clones persisted during tofacitinib. Relative to normal scalp, lesional scalp, especially alopecia totalis/universalis, showed higher clonality.

The V gene is TRBV6-1, the J gene TRBJ1-3, with 7 positions matching TRBD1. The receptor's source is a human donor with alopecia areata. Source: CD8+ T cells sorted from blood, taken at week 4, from a patient treated with tofacitinib. The CDR3 protein is CASSEPQGHSGNTIYF. The CDR3 DNA is TGTGCCAGCAGCGAACCACAGGGGCACTCTGGAAACACCATATATTTT.